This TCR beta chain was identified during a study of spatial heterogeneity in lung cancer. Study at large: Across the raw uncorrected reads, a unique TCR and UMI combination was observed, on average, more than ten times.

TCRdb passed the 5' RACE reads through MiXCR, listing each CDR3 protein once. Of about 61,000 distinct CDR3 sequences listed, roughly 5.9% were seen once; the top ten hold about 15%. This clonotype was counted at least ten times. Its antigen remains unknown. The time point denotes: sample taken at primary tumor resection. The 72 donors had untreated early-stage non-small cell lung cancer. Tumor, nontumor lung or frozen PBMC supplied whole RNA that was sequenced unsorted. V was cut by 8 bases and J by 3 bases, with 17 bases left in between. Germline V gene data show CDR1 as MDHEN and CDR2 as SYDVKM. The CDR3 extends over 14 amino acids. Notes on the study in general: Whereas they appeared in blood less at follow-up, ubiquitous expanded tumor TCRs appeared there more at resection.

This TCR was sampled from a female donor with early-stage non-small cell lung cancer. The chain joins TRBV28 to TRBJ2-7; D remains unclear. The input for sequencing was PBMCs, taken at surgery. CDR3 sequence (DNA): TGTGCCAGCTCCTCCCTCGGAACCCGCTACGAGCAGTACTTC. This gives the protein CASSSLGTRYEQYF. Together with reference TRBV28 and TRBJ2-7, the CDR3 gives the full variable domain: DVKVTQSSRYLVKRTGEKVFLECVQDMDHENMFWYRQDPGLGLRLIYFSYDVKMKEKGDIPEGYSVSREKKERFSLILESASTNQTSMYLCASSSLGTRYEQYFGPGTRLTVT.